The T cell receptor (beta chain) described here comes from a study of T cell responses to AZD1222 COVID-19 vaccine. Second doses that came at about 4 or about 12 weeks were put together. Some clones are missing from TCRdb's copy, which holds only in-frame ones; the method was immunoSEQ multiplex PCR. The profile covers approximately 100,000 clones, with approximately 89% appearing a single time and 4% to 5.5% taken by the ten largest. The V end was cut by 6 bases, the J end by 9 bases, with 20 bases between. The CDR3 totals 13 residues. The germline V gene has CDR1 DFQATT and CDR2 SNEGSKA (reference sequence).

The TCR comes from an adult who received the AZD1222 COVID-19 vaccine. The sample consisted of peripheral blood, taken 28 days after the second AZD1222 dose. The chain couples TRBV20-1 to TRBJ1-2; D perhaps matches TRBD1 (6 bases). CDR3 region: CSASGGAVSSYTF. The CDR3 DNA reads as TGCAGTGCAAGTGGGGGCGCCGTGAGTAGCTACACCTTC.